This TCR beta chain was found in a study of T cells in Graves' hyperthyroidism and ophthalmopathy. Lactation, pregnancy, other autoimmune disease or uncontrolled infection led to exclusion of patients. There were TCR beta CDR3 regions amplified from RNA transcripts. Primed by the HTBI set, a first-round RT-PCR was run on the TCR CDR3. TCRdb reprocessed the multiplex PCR reads via MiXCR and lists one record per CDR3 protein. The sample has 500,000 or so distinct CDR3 sequences; roughly 15% are singletons. This clonotype came up many times. Germline V CDR1 and CDR2: SGHTA, FQGNSA. V lost 7 bases and J lost 5, with 17 bases in between. This CDR3 region has 14 residues.

The gene calls are TRBV7-2 and TRBJ1-1; D unclear. This TCR was recovered from a woman in her twenties or thirties with Graves' ophthalmopathy. The sequenced sample consisted of blood. CDR3 protein: CASMHVGEWTEAFF. DNA of the CDR3: TGTGCCAGCATGCATGTTGGGGAGTGGACTGAAGCTTTCTTT.